This T cell receptor beta chain derives from a study of regulatory T cells in long-lasting Graves disease. Time point specified: newly diagnosed GD, antithyroid drugs for less than 3 months. Scientists built the TCR library using RNA that was extracted from PBMCs. Assembly of TCR beta libraries relied on iRepertoire HTBI primers together with Arm-PCR of CDR3 regions. MiXCR was run by TCRdb on the multiplex PCR reads, yielding one entry per CDR3 protein. The sample consists of some 600,000 distinct CDR3 sequences, around 16% of them appearing once. This clonotype was seen at least ten times. Its antigen is currently unknown. Whole-study results and caveats: Persistent disease preferred TRBV28, TRBJ1-2 and TRBJ2-5; new disease, TRBV20-1 and TRBJ2-1.

V lost 5 bases to trimming and J lost 2 bases, with 15 bases between them. CDR1 and CDR2 (germline): LGHDT, YNNKEL (reference sequence). The CDR3 length is 15 residues. The same sample was also used in a study of T cells in Graves' hyperthyroidism and ophthalmopathy. This second study notes: The model foresaw ophthalmopathy a median about 6.5 months prior to onset.

This chain connects TRBV3-1 to TRBJ2-5; perhaps TRBD1 as D (6 bases). This clonotype was obtained from a man aged 18 to 30 with Graves disease. The source was peripheral blood mononuclear cells (PBMCs), collected at new diagnosis, from a patient treated with antithyroid drugs. The CDR3 region is CASSTPRGQQETQYF. The CDR3 DNA sequence: TGTGCCAGCAGCACCCCTCGGGGACAACAAGAGACCCAGTACTTC.